These 15 T cell receptor beta chains originate from one sample sequenced in a study of immune heterogeneity within non-small cell lung tumors. Multiplex PCR amplified TCR beta CDR3 with 32 V and 13 J primers. TCRdb re-analysed the multiplex PCR reads in MiXCR, keeping a single row per CDR3 protein. The table has approximately 9,700 distinct CDR3 sequences, approximately 26% seen once. Bulk tumor genomic DNA was the template, and each sample received roughly 590 ng. Several biopsies per primary tumor, spaced far apart, were taken during surgery. Each patient presented with untreated, newly diagnosed non-small cell lung cancer and received curative surgery. The sample consisted of lung tumor tissue. These receptors came from a woman between 50 and 59 years old with non-small cell lung cancer.

Regarding this clonotype: One end of the junction does not line up with germline, which may come from a read error. This rearrangement joins TRBV7-7 to TRBJ2-5, with 8 bases identical to TRBD1. The CDR3 has 13 residues. Germline CDR1 is SSHAT and CDR2 is FNYEAQ (reference sequence). The CDR3 is CASSPTGVETQYF. CDR3 DNA: TGTGCTAGCAGCCCGACAGGGGTCGAGACCCAGTACTTC. The whole variable domain, filled in from reference TRBV7-7 and TRBJ2-5, reads GAGVSQSPRYKVTKRGQDVTLRCDPISSHATLYWYQQALGQGPEFLTYFNYEAQPDKSGLPSDRFSAERPEGSISTLTIQRTEQRDSAMYRCASSPTGVETQYFGPGTRLLVL.

This chain links TRBV7-9 with TRBJ2-7, with TRBD2 as a possible D gene (6 bases). Germline V CDR1 and CDR2: SEHNR, FQNEAQ (reference sequence). The length of the CDR3 is 15 residues. Trimming stripped 6 bases from V and 4 bases from J, with 19 bases between. CDR3 DNA sequence: TGTGCCAGCAGTGACGGGGGAGCCCTCAAATACGAGCAGTACTTC. Translating it yields CASSDGGALKYEQYF.

This clonotype was found many times. The chain is built from TRBV5-8 and TRBJ2-2, with D unclear. V was shortened by 0 bases and J by 6 bases, with 6 bases between the two germline ends. Germline CDR1 is SGHTS and CDR2 is YDEGEE. The CDR3 has 13 residues. The CDR3 DNA is TGTGCCAGCAGCTTGGGACCATCCGGGGAGCTGTTTTTT. This gives the protein CASSLGPSGELFF.

At least ten counts were recorded for this clonotype. Germline is not matched at one junction end, which may reflect a read error. The rearrangement uses TRBV7-7 and TRBJ2-2, with 8 bases lining up with TRBD1. The CDR3 runs 15 residues. Germline V gives CDR1 SSHAT, CDR2 FNYEAQ (reference sequence). The DNA for the CDR3 is TGTGCTAGCAGCTTCGGACAGGGTGACACCGGGGAGCTGTTTTTT. Protein: CASSFGQGDTGELFF.

A word on this clonotype: A much larger clone differs from this one at a single base, so this may be a read error. The CDR3 loop reads CASSSPGQGAESQYF. In nucleotides, the CDR3 is TGTGCCAGCAGCTCTCCGGGACAGGGGGCGGAGAGCCAGTACTTC. This rearrangement joins TRBV11-2 to TRBJ2-5; 12 nucleotides agree with TRBD1. The CDR3 length is 15 residues. In germline, CDR1 is SGHAT, CDR2 FQNNGV.

This clonotype is labeled as medium-sized. This sequence joins TRBV11-2 and TRBJ2-6; D ambiguous. The V gene lost 3 bases and the J gene lost 0 bases, with 6 bases spanning the gap. Germline CDR1 and CDR2: SGHAT and FQNNGV. The CDR3 covers 15 residues. DNA for the CDR3: TGTGCCAGCAGCTTCGGTTACTCTGGGGCCAACGTCCTGACTTTC. The encoded protein is CASSFGYSGANVLTF.

Concerning this clonotype: One end of the junction fails to match germline, which may point to a read error. The CDR3 loop is CVSSQVAGRQNEKLFF. CDR3 DNA sequence: TGTGTCAGCAGCCAAGTTGCGGGACGGCAAAATGAAAAACTGTTTTTT. This sequence joins TRBV3-1 and TRBJ1-4; D possibly corresponds to TRBD1 (5 bases). CDR1 is LGHDT and CDR2 is YNNKEL in the germline V gene (reference sequence). The CDR3 sequence is 16 residues long. The full variable domain, in which reference TRBV3-1 and TRBJ1-4 provide the parts outside the CDR3, is DTAVSQTPKYLVTQMGNDKSIKCEQNLGHDTMYWYKQDSKKFLKIMFSYNNKELIINETVPNRFSPKSPDKAHLNLHINSLELGDSAVYFCVSSQVAGRQNEKLFFGSGTQLSVL.

The chain links TRBV7-3 to TRBJ2-4; D unclear. TRBJ2-3 matches the DNA end more closely, so the J call is doubtful. Germline CDR1 is SGHTA and CDR2 is FQGTGA. The CDR3 has 11 residues. The CDR3 loop is CASSVGDTQYF. CDR3 nucleotide sequence: TGTGCCAGCAGCGTAGGTGATACGCAGTATTTT.

The rearrangement links TRBV10-3 to TRBJ1-1, with 8 bases identical to TRBD1. The CDR3 extends over 17 amino acids. CDR1 and CDR2 from the germline V gene are ENHRY and SYGVKD. Losses at the gene ends were 9 bases for V and 1 base for J; bases not matched to a gene: 16. CDR3 in amino acids: CAIRGTGDYDPNTEAFF. In nucleotides, the CDR3 is TGTGCCATTAGAGGGACAGGTGACTACGATCCGAACACTGAAGCTTTCTTT.

On this clonotype itself: Germline and junction disagree at one end, which may indicate a read error. This rearrangement joins TRBV6-5 to TRBJ2-1; TRBD2 is a possible D gene (8 bases). The CDR3 is made up of 20 amino acids. CDR1 and CDR2 from the germline V gene are MNHEY and SVGAGI. The CDR3 loop reads CAGSYLPARGWTSGGNEQFF. In DNA, the CDR3 is TGTGCCGGCAGCTACCTGCCGGCCAGGGGGTGGACCAGCGGGGGAAATGAGCAGTTCTTC.

Details on this clonotype: Just one base apart from a much larger clone, this may be a read error. The genes are TRBV10-3 and TRBJ1-2; D is unresolved. Germline V CDR1 and CDR2: ENHRY, SYGVKD. The V and J ends lost 7 bases and 4 bases respectively, with 7 bases between them. The length of the CDR3 is 11 residues. This CDR3 reads CAITNSYGYTF. Here the CDR3 DNA reads TGTGCCATCACCAATTCCTATGGCTACACCTTC.

In its sample, this clonotype ranks as medium-sized. The chain employs TRBV7-3 and TRBJ2-1; 11 bases are shared with TRBD1. This CDR3 has 15 amino acids. J was trimmed by 5 bases and V by 2 bases; bases with no gene match: 2. CDR1 and CDR2 (germline): SGHTA, FQGTGA. The CDR3 spells CASSLGQGANNEQFF. In DNA, the CDR3 is TGTGCCAGCAGCTTAGGACAGGGGGCAAACAATGAGCAGTTCTTC. The entire variable domain, with the rest obtained from reference TRBV7-3 and TRBJ2-1, is as follows: GAGVSQTPSNKVTEKGKYVELRCDPISGHTALYWYRQSLGQGPEFLIYFQGTGAADDSGLPNDRFFAVRPEGSVSTLKIQRTERGDSAVYLCASSLGQGANNEQFFGPGTRLTVL.

This clonotype was observed a few times. The V and J genes are TRBV11-3 and TRBJ2-1, with 14 bases lining up with TRBD2. CDR1 and CDR2 from the germline V gene are SGHNT and YENEEA. Unmatched junction bases numbered 8, after V lost 6 bases and J lost 7 bases. This CDR3 spans 16 amino acids. In DNA, the CDR3 is TGTGCCAGCAGTTTGGGGGGACTAGCGGGGGTTAATGAGCAGTTCTTC. It is translated as CASSLGGLAGVNEQFF.

This clonotype was seen repeatedly, ten times or more. V gene TRBV15 combines with J gene TRBJ2-1, with no clear D. This CDR3 contains 16 residues. CDR1 is LNHNV and CDR2 is YYDKDF in the germline V gene (reference sequence). Trimming stripped 0 bases from V and 2 bases from J, with 11 bases between. DNA of the CDR3: TGTGCCACCAGCAGAGATATAGGACCACCCTACAATGAGCAGTTCTTC. Its translation: CATSRDIGPPYNEQFF.

This clonotype was seen a few times. The chain combines TRBV9 with TRBJ1-1; unclear D gene. Trimming left V 1 base short and J 7 bases short, with 11 bases between. The CDR3 has 13 amino acids. From germline, CDR1 is SGDLS and CDR2 YYNGEE. This chain's CDR3 is CASSVTPESEAFF. The CDR3 DNA reads as TGTGCCAGCAGCGTAACACCGGAAAGTGAAGCTTTCTTT. Filled out from reference TRBV9 and TRBJ1-1, the complete variable domain reads DSGVTQTPKHLITATGQRVTLRCSPRSGDLSVYWYQQSLDQGLQFLIQYYNGEERAKGNILERFSAQQFPDLHSELNLSSLELGDSALYFCASSVTPESEAFFGQGTRLTVV.